These 10 T cell receptor beta chains were all obtained from the same sample, sequenced in a study of shared clonotypes between healthy human individuals (dated by TCRdb to about 2020). Preparation of the library involved the immunoSEQ multiplex PCR assay. TCRdb took over this immuneACCESS table, retaining in-frame rearrangements with V and J assigned. Such tables are incomplete; in checked studies, under half of the missing clones stem from an unresolved V gene, and the remainder is unexplained. A total of 2,100,000 or so clones appear in this sample, approximately 94% of them only once. The ten largest clones take up approximately 0.13% of the sample. The material sequenced was naive CD4+ T cells sorted from blood. The sample's cell subset or site label is to be understood as: CD45RA+ positively selected. The receptors were gathered from a man aged 18 to 29 in good health.

The rearrangement uses TRBV5-4 and TRBJ1-3; D ambiguous. This CDR3 has 15 amino acids. Germline V gene sequence: CDR1 SGHNT, CDR2 YYREEE (reference sequence). The ends were cut back, 2 bases at V and 0 bases at J, with 9 bases in the middle. CDR3 sequence (DNA): TGTGCCAGCAGCTTAGGCGGAACCTCTGGAAACACCATATATTTT. Translated, it gives CASSLGGTSGNTIYF.

The rearrangement uses TRBV14 and TRBJ1-6; D ambiguous. This CDR3 spans 13 amino acids. Deletions cut 3 bases from V and 13 bases from J, with 13 bases between. In germline, CDR1 is SGHDN, CDR2 FVKESK. This CDR3 reads CASSHPGKAPLHF. CDR3 in DNA: TGTGCCAGCAGCCACCCGGGCAAGGCTCCCCTCCACTTT.

Only one count was recorded for this clone. V gene TRBV10-3 combines with J gene TRBJ2-2; D might be TRBD2 (6 bases). CDR1 is ENHRY, CDR2 SYGVKD, per germline. Between the trimmed V and J ends, which lost 7 bases and 1 base, there was a span of 19 bases. The length of the CDR3 is 17 residues. CDR3 sequence: CAITGVRVSGNTGELFF. CDR3 in DNA: TGTGCCATCACGGGGGTCCGGGTCTCGGGGAACACCGGGGAGCTGTTTTTT.

Only one count was recorded for this clone. The chain uses TRBV18 and TRBJ2-2; D remains unclear. Trimming removed 3 bases from V and 3 bases from J, with 8 bases in between. The CDR3 has 14 residues. Germline-derived CDR1 and CDR2 are KGHSH and LQKENI. CDR3 sequence: CASSPTPHTGELFF. The CDR3 coding sequence is TGTGCCAGCTCACCGACCCCCCACACCGGGGAGCTGTTTTTT.

The V call is TRBV2, the J call TRBJ2-3; 7 bases align to TRBD2. The germline V gene has CDR1 SNHLY and CDR2 FYNNEI. The trim removed 7 bases at V and 6 bases at J, leaving 7 bases unmatched. The CDR3 is made up of 13 amino acids. In nucleotides, the CDR3 is TGTGCCAGCATGGTGCGGGAGACGGATACGCAGTATTTT. It yields the protein CASMVRETDTQYF.

Details on this clone: Other nucleotide sequences from this sample produce the same CDR3. The chain is built from TRBV10-1 and TRBJ2-5; D possibly corresponds to TRBD2 (5 bases). CDR3 length: 13 amino acids. CDR1 and CDR2 from the germline V gene are WNHNN and SYGVQD (reference sequence). V shed 4 bases and J shed 0 bases, with 6 bases lying between them. CDR3 amino acids: CASSGGNQETQYF. The CDR3 nucleotides are TGCGCCAGCAGTGGAGGGAACCAAGAGACCCAGTACTTC.

This chain links TRBV5-1 with TRBJ2-3, with 9 bases aligning to TRBD2. V was pared by 0 bases and J by 0 bases, with 5 bases of the junction left unmatched. CDR1 and CDR2 from the germline V gene are SGHRS and YFSETQ. The CDR3 is made up of 17 amino acids. The CDR3: CASSLVLAGTSTDTQYF. The CDR3 DNA follows: TGCGCCAGCAGCTTGGTTCTAGCGGGGACCAGCACAGATACGCAGTATTTT.

CDR3 loop: CASSLVPTSLAGELFF. CDR3 in DNA: TGCGCCAGCAGCTTGGTGCCCACTAGTCTTGCCGGGGAGCTGTTTTTT. This chain links TRBV5-1 with TRBJ2-2; possible D gene TRBD2, 5 bases. This CDR3 region has 16 residues. Trimming removed 0 bases from V and 6 bases from J, with 15 bases in between. Germline CDR1 reads SGHRS; CDR2 reads YFSETQ.

This clone appeared once. The chain links TRBV2 to TRBJ2-7; 7 bases align to TRBD2. V lost 6 bases and J lost 0; bases outside the gene matches: 14. Germline lookup yields CDR1 SNHLY and CDR2 FYNNEI. The CDR3 consists of 17 residues. In DNA, the CDR3 is TGTGCCAGCAGCCAGGACTTTAATAGCGGGTCCTCCTACGAGCAGTACTTC. It yields the protein CASSQDFNSGSSYEQYF.

V and J are TRBV9 and TRBJ2-2; D may be TRBD1 (6 bases). The CDR3 spans 14 residues. Germline V lookup: CDR1 SGDLS, CDR2 YYNGEE. V lost 1 base and J lost 7, with 11 bases in between. The CDR3 nucleotides read TGTGCCAGCAGCGTAAACAGGGCGAACGGGGAGCTGTTTTTT. The encoded protein is CASSVNRANGELFF.